The rows below give T cell receptor beta chains drawn from one sample of a study of blood T cell repertoires in COVID-19. Here immunoSEQ multiplex PCR was the method, and the copy in TCRdb shows in-frame clones only, minus some. The sample holds 35,000 to 55,000 clones, about nine tenths seen once. What was sequenced was peripheral blood. The receptors were sampled from a man between 60 and 75 years old with active COVID-19. CDR3s include the opening cysteine and the closing phenylalanine or tryptophan. A D gene is named only where the DNA matches it firmly. Clone sizes are given selectively: once, few, many, or a class where the clone is expanded.

D: .
J: TRBJ1-2
size: .
V: TRBV6-5
CDR3: CASSYSPAGDGYTF
DNA: TGTGCCAGCAGTTACTCGCCGGCGGGTGATGGCTACACCTTC

D: TRBD1
J: TRBJ2-7
size: few
V: TRBV4-1
CDR3: CASSHPGQVTYEQYF
DNA: TGCGCCAGCAGCCACCCGGGACAGGTAACCTACGAGCAGTACTTC

D: TRBD2
J: TRBJ2-7
size: few
V: TRBV2
CDR3: CASSRTSSNEQYF
DNA: TGTGCCAGCAGTAGGACTAGTTCAAACGAGCAGTACTTC

D: TRBD2
J: TRBJ2-5
size: .
V: TRBV12-5
CDR3: CASGLGLAGAQETQYF
DNA: TGTGCTAGTGGTTTGGGACTAGCGGGAGCTCAAGAGACCCAGTACTTC

D: TRBD2
J: TRBJ2-5
size: .
V: TRBV29-1
CDR3: CSVRPGLAVQETQYF
DNA: TGCAGCGTAAGGCCGGGACTAGCGGTACAAGAGACCCAGTACTTC

D: .
J: TRBJ2-1
size: .
V: TRBV29-1
CDR3: CSVEAQGFSYNEQFF
DNA: TGCAGCGTTGAAGCACAGGGTTTCTCCTACAATGAGCAGTTCTTC

D: .
J: TRBJ2-5
size: .
V: TRBV5-1
CDR3: CASSLSAHLETQYF
DNA: TGCGCCAGCAGCTTAAGCGCGCATCTAGAGACCCAGTACTTC

D: TRBD2
J: TRBJ2-7
size: .
V: TRBV2
CDR3: CATRTGGYEQYF
DNA: TGTGCCACCCGGACCGGGGGGTACGAGCAGTACTTC

D: .
J: TRBJ1-1
size: .
V: TRBV6-5
CDR3: CASSSSRGRLNTEAFF
DNA: TGTGCCAGCAGTTCGTCCAGGGGACGGCTGAACACTGAAGCTTTCTTT

D: .
J: TRBJ2-7
size: .
V: TRBV28
CDR3: CASSFEGDPYEQYF
DNA: TGTGCCAGCAGTTTCGAGGGGGACCCTTACGAGCAGTACTTC

D: TRBD1
J: TRBJ2-7
size: .
V: TRBV6-6
CDR3: CASTVDRGYEQYF
DNA: TGTGCCAGCACTGTAGACAGGGGCTACGAGCAGTACTTC

D: TRBD1
J: TRBJ2-7
size: medium-sized
V: TRBV6-1
CDR3: CASSETGTGEQYF
DNA: TGTGCCAGCAGTGAGACAGGGACGGGGGAGCAGTACTTC

D: .
J: TRBJ1-2
size: .
V: TRBV6-6
CDR3: CASTNRPGEVRGYTF
DNA: TGTGCCAGCACTAACCGCCCGGGGGAGGTTCGGGGCTACACCTTC

D: TRBD2
J: TRBJ2-7
size: .
V: TRBV7-9
CDR3: CASSLGTSSYEQYF
DNA: TGTGCCAGCAGCTTAGGGACTAGCTCCTACGAGCAGTACTTC

D: .
J: TRBJ2-3
size: .
V: TRBV7-2
CDR3: CASSRVRTSTDTQYF
DNA: TGTGCCAGCAGTCGGGTTAGGACTAGCACAGATACGCAGTATTTT

D: .
J: TRBJ2-3
size: once
V: TRBV7-8
CDR3: CASSLLAFTDTQYF
DNA: TGTGCCAGCAGCTTACTGGCTTTTACAGATACGCAGTATTTT

D: .
J: TRBJ1-2
size: .
V: TRBV28
CDR3: CASSLGTGGYTF
DNA: TGTGCCAGCAGTTTGGGGACTGGCGGCTACACCTTC

D: .
J: TRBJ2-7
size: .
V: TRBV10-3
CDR3: CAISDVRGGTGKQYF
DNA: TGTGCCATCAGTGATGTCAGGGGTGGCACAGGCAAGCAGTACTTC

D: TRBD2
J: TRBJ2-4
size: once
V: TRBV4-3
CDR3: CASSQELAGNPLIAKNIQYF
DNA: TGCGCCAGCAGCCAAGAACTAGCGGGAAACCCCCTAATAGCCAAAAACATTCAGTACTTC

D: TRBD1
J: TRBJ1-2
size: .
V: TRBV6-5
CDR3: CASSFRQGGNYGYTF
DNA: TGTGCCAGCAGTTTCAGACAGGGGGGGAACTATGGCTACACCTTC

D: .
J: TRBJ2-2
size: .
V: TRBV29-1
CDR3: CSVKTVTGELFF
DNA: TGCAGCGTGAAGACAGTCACCGGGGAGCTGTTTTTT

D: .
J: TRBJ1-1
size: .
V: TRBV5-1
CDR3: CASSLGGQITEAFF
DNA: TGCGCCAGCAGCTTGGGTGGACAGATCACTGAAGCTTTCTTT

D: TRBD2
J: TRBJ2-2
size: once
V: TRBV5-1
CDR3: CASSLGNSGSTGELFF
DNA: TGCGCCAGCAGCTTGGGGAATAGCGGGAGTACCGGGGAGCTGTTTTTT

D: TRBD1
J: TRBJ2-2
size: .
V: TRBV9
CDR3: CASSPRDRGSGELFF
DNA: TGTGCCAGCAGCCCCCGGGACAGGGGTTCCGGGGAGCTGTTTTTT

D: TRBD1
J: TRBJ1-2
size: .
V: TRBV7-9
CDR3: CASSKGGQGNYGYTF
DNA: TGTGCCAGCTCAAAGGGGGGACAGGGAAACTATGGCTACACCTTC

D: .
J: TRBJ2-1
size: .
V: TRBV9
CDR3: CASSVVDLWLAPNNEQFF
DNA: TGTGCCAGCAGCGTAGTCGATCTGTGGCTAGCGCCCAACAATGAGCAGTTCTTC

D: TRBD2
J: TRBJ2-1
size: .
V: TRBV11-2
CDR3: CASSLPGLAGVNEQFF
DNA: TGTGCCAGCAGCCTTCCGGGACTAGCGGGAGTTAATGAGCAGTTCTTC

D: TRBD1
J: TRBJ2-1
size: .
V: TRBV28
CDR3: CASSTKTGYNEQFF
DNA: TGTGCCAGCAGTACCAAGACAGGGTACAATGAGCAGTTCTTC

D: .
J: TRBJ2-5
size: .
V: TRBV25-1
CDR3: CASSQTGGAQETQYF
DNA: TGTGCCAGCAGCCAAACCGGAGGGGCCCAAGAGACCCAGTACTTC

D: TRBD1
J: TRBJ2-5
size: .
V: TRBV5-4
CDR3: CASSSGQGAHETQYF
DNA: TGTGCCAGCAGCTCGGGACAGGGGGCGCACGAGACCCAGTACTTC

D: .
J: TRBJ2-1
size: .
V: TRBV9
CDR3: CASSVGTYSYNEQFF
DNA: TGTGCCAGCAGCGTAGGGACATACTCCTACAATGAGCAGTTCTTC

D: .
J: TRBJ1-5
size: .
V: TRBV6-5
CDR3: CASTSQENQPQHF
DNA: TGTGCCAGCACTAGCCAGGAAAATCAGCCCCAGCATTTT

D: .
J: TRBJ1-2
size: .
V: TRBV19
CDR3: CASSMSFTNYGYTF
DNA: TGTGCCAGTAGTATGTCCTTTACTAACTATGGCTACACCTTC

D: TRBD2
J: TRBJ2-3
size: .
V: TRBV5-4
CDR3: CASSLGLAGGSDTQYF
DNA: TGTGCCAGCAGCCTGGGACTAGCGGGAGGGTCAGATACGCAGTATTTT

D: TRBD2
J: TRBJ2-1
size: .
V: TRBV18
CDR3: CASSPQKSSGINEQFF
DNA: TGTGCCAGCTCACCACAGAAGTCTAGCGGGATTAATGAGCAGTTCTTC

D: TRBD2
J: TRBJ2-7
size: few
V: TRBV10-2
CDR3: CASRTGLAAWEQYF
DNA: TGCGCCAGCAGAACGGGACTAGCGGCGTGGGAGCAGTACTTC

D: .
J: TRBJ1-4
size: once
V: TRBV28
CDR3: CASSSSRGATNEKLFF
DNA: TGTGCCAGCAGTTCATCCAGGGGAGCAACTAATGAAAAACTGTTTTTT